This T cell receptor (beta chain) was sequenced for a study of blood T cell repertoires in COVID-19. The repertoire was sequenced with immunoSEQ multiplex PCR; TCRdb's copy has only in-frame clones and lacks some. The sample includes about 260,000 clones, about nine tenths of them seen just once. CDR1 and CDR2 (germline): SEHNR, FQNEAQ (reference sequence). Trimming cost V 1 base and J 8 bases; bases outside gene matches: 4. This CDR3 contains 13 residues. Participant reports of clinical history set cohort assignment. The chain is built from TRBV7-9 and TRBJ1-1; 7 bases map to TRBD1. The specimen sequenced was PBMCs or T cells enriched from blood (not recorded which). The source is a woman aged 40 to 55 with acute COVID-19. The CDR3 DNA reads as TGTGCCAGCAGCTTAGTGACAGGGCAGGAAGCTTTCTTT. Its protein product is CASSLVTGQEAFF.